This is a list of T cell receptor beta chains from one sample in a study of T cell responses to AZD1222 COVID-19 vaccine. Some clones are missing from TCRdb's copy, which holds only in-frame ones; the method was immunoSEQ multiplex PCR. The sample lists about 150,000 clones; roughly 92% were seen once. Material: peripheral blood, obtained on day 0 of AZD1222 vaccination. The receptors shown here come from an adult in good health. The CDR3 runs from the conserved cysteine through the conserved F or W. The D gene is left open where the match is weak. The size of a clone is reported for some rows only, either as once, few or many, or as a class for expanded clones.

cdr3_length,d_call,clone_size,v_call,j_call,cdr3_nt,cdr3_aa
17,-,-,TRBV7-9,TRBJ2-4,TGTGCCAGCAGCTTACAGACGCCTGGGGAGCGCGGAAACATTCAGTACTTC,CASSLQTPGERGNIQYF
18,-,-,TRBV7-6,TRBJ2-1,TGTGCCAGCAGCTTAACCAATGCCTTCCAGAAATCTAATAATGAGCAGTTCTTC,CASSLTNAFQKSNNEQFF
15,TRBD2,-,TRBV28,TRBJ2-2,TGTGCCAGCCTCTCCCCGGGAGGAGGCACCGGGGAGCTGTTTTTT,CASLSPGGGTGELFF
16,-,-,TRBV5-1,TRBJ2-3,TGCGCCAGCAGCTCGCGGGTCTCCTCAGGCACAGATACGCAGTATTTT,CASSSRVSSGTDTQYF
16,TRBD1,-,TRBV5-4,TRBJ2-2,TGTGCCAGCAGCTCGGGACAGGGACTGAACACCGGGGAGCTGTTTTTT,CASSSGQGLNTGELFF
15,TRBD1,-,TRBV6-5,TRBJ2-2,TGTGCCAGCAGCGCCGGGACAGGGTGGATCGGGGAGCTGTTTTTT,CASSAGTGWIGELFF
11,-,-,TRBV2,TRBJ1-2,TGTGCCAGCAGAGGGGGAGGTGGCTACACCTTC,CASRGGGGYTF
16,TRBD1,-,TRBV19,TRBJ1-6,TGTGCCAGTAGTACACCTTCCGGGACAGGGAATTCACCCCTCCACTTT,CASSTPSGTGNSPLHF
14,-,-,TRBV3-1/TRBV3-2,TRBJ2-7,TGTGCCAGCAGCCAAGATGGGAACCAATACGAGCAGTACTTC,CASSQDGNQYEQYF
14,-,-,TRBV28,TRBJ1-5,TGTGCCAGCAGCCTCCCACAGGAAGATCAGCCCCAGCATTTT,CASSLPQEDQPQHF
15,-,-,TRBV4-1,TRBJ2-2,TGCGCCAGCAGCCACGTTGAGATGGGGGCCGGGGAGCTGTTTTTT,CASSHVEMGAGELFF
18,TRBD2,-,TRBV9,TRBJ2-7,TGTGCCAGCAGCGTTACGGGGGGTCTAGCGGGAGGTCAGGTCGAGCAGTACTTC,CASSVTGGLAGGQVEQYF
16,-,-,TRBV10-1,TRBJ2-7,TGCGCCAGCAGTGGGTCCGATACAGGGCGGCCCTACGAGCAGTACTTC,CASSGSDTGRPYEQYF
11,-,-,TRBV5-1,TRBJ1-1,TGCGCCAGCATGACCAACACTGAAGCTTTCTTT,CASMTNTEAFF
13,TRBD1,-,TRBV29-1,TRBJ2-4,TGCAGCGTTGAGGGACAGGGGGCTTCAGGTTGGTACTTC,CSVEGQGASGWYF
17,-,once,TRBV12-5,TRBJ2-1,TGTGCTAGTGGTTTGGTCACAGGGCTCATCACGGGTAATGAGCAGTTCTTC,CASGLVTGLITGNEQFF
12,TRBD2,-,TRBV18,TRBJ2-7,TGTGCCAGCTCACAGAGCGGGGGCGAGCAGTACTTC,CASSQSGGEQYF
13,-,once,TRBV12-3/TRBV12-4,TRBJ1-2,TGTGCCAGCGGGATTACACAAAACTATGGCTACACCTTC,CASGITQNYGYTF
16,TRBD2,-,TRBV2,TRBJ2-3,TGTGCCAGCAGGACGCTTCCGGGACTAAGAGCAGATACGCAGTATTTT,CASRTLPGLRADTQYF
13,-,-,TRBV10-3,TRBJ1-1,TGTGCCATCAGTAGGGCGGGGAACACTGAAGCTTTCTTT,CAISRAGNTEAFF
9,-,-,TRBV20-1,TRBJ2-1,TGCAGTGCTAGCCGTGAGCAGTTCTTC,CSASREQFF
13,-,-,TRBV19,TRBJ1-5,TGTGCCAGTAGTATAGTGGGGGGTCAGCCCCAGCATTTT,CASSIVGGQPQHF
15,TRBD2,-,TRBV11-1,TRBJ2-5,TGTGCCAGCAGCCTGACTAGCGGGGGGTGGGAGACCCAGTACTTC,CASSLTSGGWETQYF
11,TRBD1,-,TRBV29-1,TRBJ1-1,TGCAGCGCAGGGGGGGAGACTGAAGCTTTCTTT,CSAGGETEAFF
14,TRBD1,-,TRBV3-1/TRBV3-2,TRBJ1-5,TGTGCCAGCAGCTCGACAGGGGGCAATCAGCCCCAGCATTTT,CASSSTGGNQPQHF
14,-,few,TRBV11-2,TRBJ2-3,TGTGCCAGCAGCTCCGGGACTCGCACAGATACGCAGTATTTT,CASSSGTRTDTQYF
16,-,-,TRBV5-4,TRBJ2-7,TGTGCCAGCAGCTTTGGTCTCGGGGGGCCCCCCTACGAGCAGTACTTC,CASSFGLGGPPYEQYF
17,-,few,TRBV6-2/TRBV6-3,TRBJ1-5,TGTGCCAGCAGTTACTCAGTCCAGGGAACCAGCAATCAGCCCCAGCATTTT,CASSYSVQGTSNQPQHF
15,TRBD2,-,TRBV5-1,TRBJ2-1,TGCGCCAGCAGCCTAGCGGGACCCTCCTACAATGAGCAGTTCTTC,CASSLAGPSYNEQFF
12,TRBD1,-,TRBV3-1/TRBV3-2,TRBJ1-4,TGTGCCCTACAAGGGGGCGGAGAAAAACTGTTTTTT,CALQGGGEKLFF
12,-,-,TRBV2,TRBJ2-2,TGTGCAAGCCGACTGGCATCCGGGGAGCTGTTTTTT,CASRLASGELFF
14,-,-,TRBV7-3,TRBJ2-3,TGTGCCAGCAGCTTAAGACAGTTCGCAGATACGCAGTATTTT,CASSLRQFADTQYF
14,-,few,TRBV19,TRBJ1-2,TGTGCCAGTAGGCTACTAGGAGAAGACTATGGCTACACCTTC,CASRLLGEDYGYTF
17,TRBD2,-,TRBV7-2,TRBJ2-2,TGTGCCAGCAGCTTAGGAGTAGCGGGGGGTTCCACCGGGGAGCTGTTTTTT,CASSLGVAGGSTGELFF
13,-,-,TRBV7-3,TRBJ1-1,TGTGCCAGCAGCTTAAGCACATACACTGAAGCTTTCTTT,CASSLSTYTEAFF
12,-,-,TRBV7-9,TRBJ2-1,TGTGCCAGCAACTATATCAGCGATGAGCAGTTCTTC,CASNYISDEQFF
14,TRBD2,once,TRBV9,TRBJ2-7,TGTGCCAGCAGCCCGGGGGGGGAGGGCTACGAGCAGTACTTC,CASSPGGEGYEQYF
12,-,few,TRBV11-1,TRBJ1-2,TGTGCCAGCAGCAGAGGAAACTATGGCTACACCTTC,CASSRGNYGYTF
17,TRBD1,-,TRBV7-6,TRBJ1-2,TGTGCCAGCAGCAGTGCCGGGACAGGGGGGGAGGACTATGGCTACACCTTC,CASSSAGTGGEDYGYTF
14,-,-,TRBV7-2,TRBJ2-7,TGTGCCAGCAGCTTAGCGGAGGCAGGGATCAAGCAGTACTTC,CASSLAEAGIKQYF
15,TRBD1,-,TRBV9,TRBJ2-2,TGTGCCAGCAATCCAAGGGGGCTGAGGACCGGGGAGCTGTTTTTT,CASNPRGLRTGELFF
16,-,-,TRBV6-2/TRBV6-3,TRBJ1-4,TGTGCCAGCAGTTTACTCGGACGGCCAACTAATGAAAAACTGTTTTTT,CASSLLGRPTNEKLFF
13,-,few,TRBV7-3,TRBJ1-1,TGTGCCAGCAGCTTCCAGGGGAACACTGAAGCTTTCTTT,CASSFQGNTEAFF
12,-,-,TRBV6-2/TRBV6-3,TRBJ1-3,TGTGCCAGCAGTTACTCTGGAAACACCATATATTTT,CASSYSGNTIYF
17,TRBD2,-,TRBV4-3,TRBJ2-1,TGCGCCAGCAGCCAAGATGGCGGTAGCGGGGGGACAAGTGAGCAGTTCTTC,CASSQDGGSGGTSEQFF
14,-,-,TRBV30,TRBJ1-4,TGTGCCTGGAGTCTTGGGGTGCTGGATGAAAAACTGTTTTTT,CAWSLGVLDEKLFF
15,-,-,TRBV18,TRBJ1-3,TGTGCCAGCTCAACGGGAGGGCCGCTCGGAAACACCATATATTTT,CASSTGGPLGNTIYF
15,TRBD1,-,TRBV28,TRBJ2-1,TGTGCCAGCAGTTTATTTCTACAGGGGGCTAATGAGCAGTTCTTC,CASSLFLQGANEQFF
12,TRBD2,-,TRBV5-1,TRBJ2-7,TGCGCCAGCAGCGCTAGCGGGATCGAGCAGTACTTC,CASSASGIEQYF
12,-,-,TRBV4-2,TRBJ1-1,TGTGCCACAGGCGAGGGGAACACTGAAGCTTTCTTT,CATGEGNTEAFF
15,-,-,TRBV5-5,TRBJ1-1,TGTGCCAGCAGCAACTCCGGGACACCGAACACTGAAGCTTTCTTT,CASSNSGTPNTEAFF
14,-,-,TRBV6-2/TRBV6-3,TRBJ1-1,TGTGCCAGCAGTCTACACCTCCGGAACACTGAAGCTTTCTTT,CASSLHLRNTEAFF
15,-,once,TRBV7-8,TRBJ2-3,TGTGCCAGCAGCTCCCCAGAGTGGGACACAGATACGCAGTATTTT,CASSSPEWDTDTQYF
16,TRBD1,-,TRBV18,TRBJ1-1,TGTGCCAGCTCACCACAGGACAGGGGGTGGAACACTGAAGCTTTCTTT,CASSPQDRGWNTEAFF